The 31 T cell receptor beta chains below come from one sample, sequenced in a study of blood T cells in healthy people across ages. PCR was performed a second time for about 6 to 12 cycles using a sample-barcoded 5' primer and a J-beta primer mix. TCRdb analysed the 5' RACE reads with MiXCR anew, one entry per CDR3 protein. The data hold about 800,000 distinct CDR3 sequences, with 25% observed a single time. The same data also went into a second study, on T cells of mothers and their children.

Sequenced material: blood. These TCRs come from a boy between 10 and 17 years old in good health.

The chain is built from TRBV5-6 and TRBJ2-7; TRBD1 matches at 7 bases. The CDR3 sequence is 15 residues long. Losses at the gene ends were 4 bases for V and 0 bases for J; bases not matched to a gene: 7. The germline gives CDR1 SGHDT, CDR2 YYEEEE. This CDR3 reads CASSARQGLSYEQYF. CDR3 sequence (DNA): TGTGCCAGCAGCGCACGACAGGGCCTCTCCTACGAGCAGTACTTC. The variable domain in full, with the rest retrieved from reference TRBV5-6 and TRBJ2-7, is DAGVTQSPTHLIKTRGQQVTLRCSPKSGHDTVSWYQQALGQGPQFIFQYYEEEERQRGNFPDRFSGHQFPNYSSELNVNALLLGDSALYLCASSARQGLSYEQYFGPGTRLTVT.

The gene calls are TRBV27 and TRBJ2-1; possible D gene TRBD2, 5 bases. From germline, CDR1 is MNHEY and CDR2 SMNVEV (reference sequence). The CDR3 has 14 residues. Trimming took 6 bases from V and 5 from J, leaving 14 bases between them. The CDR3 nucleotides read TGTGCCAGCAGACTAGGAACTGGAAACAATGAGCAGTTCTTC. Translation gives CASRLGTGNNEQFF.

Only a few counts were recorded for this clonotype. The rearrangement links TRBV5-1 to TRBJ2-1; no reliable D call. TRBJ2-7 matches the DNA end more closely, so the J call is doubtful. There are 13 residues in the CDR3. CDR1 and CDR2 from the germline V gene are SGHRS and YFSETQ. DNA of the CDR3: TGCGCCAGCAGCCCCCCGGTCCCCTACGAGCAGTACTTC. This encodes CASSPPVPYEQYF.

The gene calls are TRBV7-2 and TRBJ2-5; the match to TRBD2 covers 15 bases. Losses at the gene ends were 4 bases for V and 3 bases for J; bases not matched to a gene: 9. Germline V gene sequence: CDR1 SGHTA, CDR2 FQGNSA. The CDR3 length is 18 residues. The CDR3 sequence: CASSSGLAGGRRKETQYF. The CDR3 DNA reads TGTGCCAGCAGCTCCGGACTAGCGGGAGGGAGGCGGAAAGAGACCCAGTACTTC.

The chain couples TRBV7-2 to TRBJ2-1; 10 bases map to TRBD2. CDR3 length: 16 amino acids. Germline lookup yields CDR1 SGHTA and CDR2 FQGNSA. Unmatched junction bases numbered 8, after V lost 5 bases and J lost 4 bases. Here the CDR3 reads CASSVNPSGGYNEQFF. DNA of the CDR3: TGTGCCAGCAGCGTCAACCCTAGCGGGGGATACAATGAGCAGTTCTTC.

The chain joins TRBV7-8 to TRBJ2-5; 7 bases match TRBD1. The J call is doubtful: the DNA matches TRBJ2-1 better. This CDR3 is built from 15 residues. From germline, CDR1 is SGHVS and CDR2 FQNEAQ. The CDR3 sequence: CASRPDRVGPNEQFF. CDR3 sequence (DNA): TGTGCCAGCAGACCCGACAGGGTCGGCCCCAATGAGCAGTTCTTC.

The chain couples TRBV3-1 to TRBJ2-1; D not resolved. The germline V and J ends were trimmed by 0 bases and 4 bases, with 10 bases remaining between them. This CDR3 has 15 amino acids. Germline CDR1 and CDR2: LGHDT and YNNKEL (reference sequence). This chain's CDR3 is CASSQDWPYYNEQFF. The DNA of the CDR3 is TGTGCCAGCAGCCAAGATTGGCCCTATTACAATGAGCAGTTCTTC.

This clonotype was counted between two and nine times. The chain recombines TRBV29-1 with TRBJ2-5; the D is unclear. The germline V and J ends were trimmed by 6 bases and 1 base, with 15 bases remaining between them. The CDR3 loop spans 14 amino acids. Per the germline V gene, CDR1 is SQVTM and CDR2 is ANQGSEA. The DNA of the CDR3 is TGCAGCGTGACCCCAGACTGGATCCAAGAGACCCAGTACTTC. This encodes CSVTPDWIQETQYF.

The CDR3 region is CAWSVSGGEETQYF. DNA for the CDR3: TGTGCCTGGAGCGTGAGCGGGGGAGAAGAGACCCAGTACTTC. V usage is TRBV30 and J usage is TRBJ2-7, with TRBD2 matching 8 bases. The J call may be in error: the DNA end matches TRBJ2-5 better. The CDR3 is 14 amino acids. The germline V gene has CDR1 GTSNPN and CDR2 SVGIG (reference sequence).

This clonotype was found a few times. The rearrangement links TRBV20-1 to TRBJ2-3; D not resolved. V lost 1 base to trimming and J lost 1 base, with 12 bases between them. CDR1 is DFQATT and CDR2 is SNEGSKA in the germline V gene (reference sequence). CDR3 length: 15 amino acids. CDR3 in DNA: TGCAGTGCTAGAGGGGGTTCAACTGGCACAGATACGCAGTATTTT. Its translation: CSARGGSTGTDTQYF.

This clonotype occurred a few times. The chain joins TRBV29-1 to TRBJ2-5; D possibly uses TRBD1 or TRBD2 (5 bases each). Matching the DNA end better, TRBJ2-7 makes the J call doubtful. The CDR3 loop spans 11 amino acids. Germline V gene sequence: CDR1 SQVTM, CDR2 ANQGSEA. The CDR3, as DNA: TGCAGCGTTAAAAGGGACCACGAGCAGTACTTC. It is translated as CSVKRDHEQYF.

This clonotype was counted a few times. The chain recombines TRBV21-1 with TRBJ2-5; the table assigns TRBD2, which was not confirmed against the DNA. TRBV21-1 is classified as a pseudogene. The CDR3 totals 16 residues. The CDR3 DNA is TGTGCCAGCAGCAAGAGGAGCGGGAGGTTGATAGAGACCCAGTACTTC. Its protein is CASSKRSGRLIETQYF.

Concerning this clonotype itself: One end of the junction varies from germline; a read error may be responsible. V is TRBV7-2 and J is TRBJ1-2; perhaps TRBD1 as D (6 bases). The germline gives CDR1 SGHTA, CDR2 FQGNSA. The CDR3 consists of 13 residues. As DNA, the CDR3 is TGTGCCGGCAGCTTAGCAGAGGGGGGTGGCTACACCTTC. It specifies CAGSLAEGGGYTF.

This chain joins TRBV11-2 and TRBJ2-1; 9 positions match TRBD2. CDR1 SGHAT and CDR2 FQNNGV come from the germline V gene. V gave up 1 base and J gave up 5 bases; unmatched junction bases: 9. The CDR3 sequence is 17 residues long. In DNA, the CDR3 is TGTGCCAGCAGCTTAGTGGTCGGCGGGGGGGGTAACAATGAGCAGTTCTTC. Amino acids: CASSLVVGGGGNNEQFF. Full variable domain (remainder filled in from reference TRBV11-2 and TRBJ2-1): EAGVAQSPRYKIIEKRQSVAFWCNPISGHATLYWYQQILGQGPKLLIQFQNNGVVDDSQLPKDRFSAERLKGVDSTLKIQPAKLEDSAVYLCASSLVVGGGGNNEQFFGPGTRLTVL.

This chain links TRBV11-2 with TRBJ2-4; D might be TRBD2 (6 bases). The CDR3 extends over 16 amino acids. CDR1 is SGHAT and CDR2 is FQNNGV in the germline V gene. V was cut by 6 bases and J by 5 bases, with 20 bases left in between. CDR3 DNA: TGTGCCAGCAGACGTAAAGGGGCCGGGACTGAAAACATTCAGTACTTC. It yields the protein CASRRKGAGTENIQYF.

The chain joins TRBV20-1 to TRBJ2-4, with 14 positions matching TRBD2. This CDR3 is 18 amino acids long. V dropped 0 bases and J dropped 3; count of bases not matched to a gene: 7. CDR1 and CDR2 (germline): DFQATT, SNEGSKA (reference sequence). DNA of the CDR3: TGCAGTGCTAGAGATCAGACTAGCGGGGGGGCACACAAAAACATTCAGTACTTC. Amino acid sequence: CSARDQTSGGAHKNIQYF.

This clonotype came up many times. CDR3 sequence reads: CASSKGPQETQYF. CDR3 DNA: TGTGCCAGCAGCAAGGGACCTCAAGAGACCCAGTACTTC. The chain joins TRBV21-1 to TRBJ2-5; TRBD1, the D gene given by the table, was not confirmed from the DNA. TRBV21-1 is a known pseudogene. CDR3 length: 13 residues.

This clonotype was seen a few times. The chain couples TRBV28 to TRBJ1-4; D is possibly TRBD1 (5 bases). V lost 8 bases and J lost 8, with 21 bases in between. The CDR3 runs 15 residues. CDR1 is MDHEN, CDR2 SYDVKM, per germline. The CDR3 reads CASSRRGAPGEKLFF. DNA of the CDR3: TGTGCCAGCTCCCGGAGAGGGGCCCCTGGAGAAAAACTGTTTTTT.

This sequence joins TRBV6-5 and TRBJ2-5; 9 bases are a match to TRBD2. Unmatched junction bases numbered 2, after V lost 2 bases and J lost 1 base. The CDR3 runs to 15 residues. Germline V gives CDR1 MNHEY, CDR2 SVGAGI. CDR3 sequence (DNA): TGTGCCAGCAGTTACGGGCGGGAGGGCCAAGAGACCCAGTACTTC. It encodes CASSYGREGQETQYF.

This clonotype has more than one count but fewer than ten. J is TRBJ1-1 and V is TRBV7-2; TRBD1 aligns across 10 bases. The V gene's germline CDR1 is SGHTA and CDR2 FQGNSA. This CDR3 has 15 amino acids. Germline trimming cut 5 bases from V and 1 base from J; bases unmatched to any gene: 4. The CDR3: CASSDRGRENTEAFF. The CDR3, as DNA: TGTGCCAGCAGCGACAGGGGGCGCGAGAACACTGAAGCTTTCTTT.

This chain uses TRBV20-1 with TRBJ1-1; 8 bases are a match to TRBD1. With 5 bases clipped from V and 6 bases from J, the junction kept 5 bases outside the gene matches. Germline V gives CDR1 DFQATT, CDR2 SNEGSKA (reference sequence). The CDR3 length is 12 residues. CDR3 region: CSASDRDPEAFF. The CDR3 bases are TGCAGTGCTTCGGACAGGGACCCTGAAGCTTTCTTT.

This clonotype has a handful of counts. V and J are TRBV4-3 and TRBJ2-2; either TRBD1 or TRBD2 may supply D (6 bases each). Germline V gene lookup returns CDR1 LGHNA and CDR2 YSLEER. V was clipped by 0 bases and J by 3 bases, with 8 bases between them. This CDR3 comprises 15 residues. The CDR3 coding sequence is TGCGCCAGCAGCCAAGATAGGGGGGACACCGGGGAGCTGTTTTTT. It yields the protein CASSQDRGDTGELFF.

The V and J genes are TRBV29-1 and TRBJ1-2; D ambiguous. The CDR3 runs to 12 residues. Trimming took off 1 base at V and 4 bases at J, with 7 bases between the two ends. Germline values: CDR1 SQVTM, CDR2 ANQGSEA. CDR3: CSVEAGPYGYTF. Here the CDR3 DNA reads TGCAGCGTTGAAGCCGGCCCCTATGGCTACACCTTC. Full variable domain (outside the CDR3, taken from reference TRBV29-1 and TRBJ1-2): SAVISQKPSRDICQRGTSLTIQCQVDSQVTMMFWYRQQPGQSLTLIATANQGSEATYESGFVIDKFPISRPNLTFSTLTVSNMSPEDSSIYLCSVEAGPYGYTFGSGTRLTVV.

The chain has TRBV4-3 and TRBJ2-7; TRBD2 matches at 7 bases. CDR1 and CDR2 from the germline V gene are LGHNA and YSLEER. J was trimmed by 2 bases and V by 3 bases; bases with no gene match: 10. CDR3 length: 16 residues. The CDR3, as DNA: TGCGCCAGCAGCCAGATGCCTAGCGGAGGAGCCTACGAGCAGTACTTC. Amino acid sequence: CASSQMPSGGAYEQYF.

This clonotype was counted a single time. The CDR3 here is CASSLGPSAGYEKLFF. The DNA of the CDR3 is TGTGCCAGCAGCTTGGGTCCCTCGGCGGGTTATGAAAAACTGTTTTTT. The rearrangement links TRBV5-5 to TRBJ1-4; D not resolved. In germline, CDR1 is SGHKS, CDR2 YYEKEE (reference sequence). V lost 0 bases to trimming and J lost 6 bases, with 15 bases between them. CDR3 size: 16 residues.

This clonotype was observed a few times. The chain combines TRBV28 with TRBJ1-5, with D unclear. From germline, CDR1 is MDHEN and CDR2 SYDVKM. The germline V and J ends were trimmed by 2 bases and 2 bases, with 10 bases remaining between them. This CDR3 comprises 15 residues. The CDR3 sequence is CASSLPPLGNQPQHF. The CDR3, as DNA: TGTGCCAGCAGTTTACCGCCCCTTGGCAATCAGCCCCAGCATTTT. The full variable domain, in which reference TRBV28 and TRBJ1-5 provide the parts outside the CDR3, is DVKVTQSSRYLVKRTGEKVFLECVQDMDHENMFWYRQDPGLGLRLIYFSYDVKMKEKGDIPEGYSVSREKKERFSLILESASTNQTSMYLCASSLPPLGNQPQHFGDGTRLSIL.

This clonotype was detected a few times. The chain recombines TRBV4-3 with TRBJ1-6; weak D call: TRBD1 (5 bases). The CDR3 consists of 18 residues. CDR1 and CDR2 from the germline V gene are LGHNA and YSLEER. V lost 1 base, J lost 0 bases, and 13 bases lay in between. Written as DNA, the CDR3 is TGCGCCAGCAGCCAAGGCACCTATGGGGGCTCCTATAATTCACCCCTCCACTTT. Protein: CASSQGTYGGSYNSPLHF.

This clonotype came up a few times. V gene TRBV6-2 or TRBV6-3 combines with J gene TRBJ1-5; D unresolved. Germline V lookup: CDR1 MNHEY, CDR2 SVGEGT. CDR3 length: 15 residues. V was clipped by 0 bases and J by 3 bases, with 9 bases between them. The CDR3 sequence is CASSYSGSLNQPQHF. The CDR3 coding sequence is TGTGCCAGCAGTTACTCCGGGTCTCTCAATCAGCCCCAGCATTTT.

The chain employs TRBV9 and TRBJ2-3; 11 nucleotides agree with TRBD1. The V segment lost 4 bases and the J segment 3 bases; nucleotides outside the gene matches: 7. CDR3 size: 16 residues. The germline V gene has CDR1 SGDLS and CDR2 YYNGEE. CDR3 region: CASSPQDRGPTDTQYF. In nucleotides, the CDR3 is TGTGCCAGCAGCCCGCAGGACAGGGGGCCAACAGATACGCAGTATTTT.

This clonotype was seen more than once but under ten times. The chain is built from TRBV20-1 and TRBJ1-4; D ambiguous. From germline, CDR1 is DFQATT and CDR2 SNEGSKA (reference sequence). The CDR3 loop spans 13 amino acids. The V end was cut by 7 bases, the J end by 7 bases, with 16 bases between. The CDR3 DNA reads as TGCAGTGGCGAGACGGCCTTAGGTGAAAAACTGTTTTTT. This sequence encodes CSGETALGEKLFF.

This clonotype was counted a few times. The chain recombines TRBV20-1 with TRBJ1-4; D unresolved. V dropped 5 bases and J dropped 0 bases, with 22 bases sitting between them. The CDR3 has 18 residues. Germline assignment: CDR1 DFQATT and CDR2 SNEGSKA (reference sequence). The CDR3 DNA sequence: TGCAGTGCTTCGGGAGCCCCAGAGTCTTTTGCAACTAATGAAAAACTGTTTTTT. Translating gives CSASGAPESFATNEKLFF.